This T cell receptor beta chain was identified in a study of control samples from healthy donors and cancer patients. The CDR3 is 13 residues long. The germline gives CDR1 MGHRA, CDR2 YSYEKL. Trimming shortened V by 5 bases and J by 0 bases, and 8 bases separated the two germline ends. Generated by immunoSEQ multiplex PCR, the TCRdb table keeps only in-frame clones and is missing some. The table records under 150,000 clones, approximately 92% of them present only once. The TCR sequence derives from a man in his thirties or forties in good health. Sequencing was carried out using blood. The V gene is TRBV4-1, the J gene TRBJ2-7, with D tentatively TRBD1 (5 bases). CDR3 loop: CASSLTVSYEQYF. In DNA form, the CDR3 reads TGCGCCAGCAGCTTGACAGTCTCCTACGAGCAGTACTTC.